The next 5 T cell receptor beta chains were all read from a single sample in a study of Graves' ophthalmopathy and Graves' hyperthyroidism. TCR beta CDR3 regions were amplified from RNA transcripts. HTBI-primed RT-PCR formed the first round, and a multiplex PCR formed the second. In TCRdb, the multiplex PCR reads were re-called with MiXCR into one record per CDR3 protein. The profile shows about 380,000 distinct CDR3 sequences, 15% to 17% of them singletons. Sequenced sample: peripheral blood. All receptors derive from a woman younger than 30 with stable Graves' hyperthyroidism.

In this sample, this clonotype turned up a few times. This chain joins TRBV5-6 and TRBJ1-1, with D uncertain. Germline V lookup: CDR1 SGHDT, CDR2 YYEEEE. The CDR3 totals 11 residues. The V end lost 3 bases, the J end lost 7 bases, and 7 bases lay between the germline ends. CDR3 DNA sequence: TGTGCCAGCAGCTCCCAGGTTGAAGCTTTCTTT. Its protein product is CASSSQVEAFF.

V and J are TRBV19 and TRBJ2-2; D perhaps matches TRBD2 (5 bases). The V end was cut by 5 bases, the J end by 5 bases, with 21 bases between. This CDR3 contains 17 residues. CDR1 LNHDA and CDR2 SQIVND come from the germline V gene (reference sequence). This chain's CDR3 is CASSPPLGRDKTGELFF. Written as DNA, the CDR3 is TGTGCCAGTAGTCCCCCCCTGGGCCGGGATAAAACCGGGGAGCTGTTTTTT.

This clonotype was detected ten times or more. The chain has TRBV2 and TRBJ2-5, with unresolved D. Looked up from germline, CDR1 is SNHLY and CDR2 is FYNNEI. V was cut by 2 bases and J by 3 bases, with 7 bases left in between. The CDR3 is 13 residues long. CDR3 DNA: TGTGCCAGCAGTGAATTCGAGGAAGAGACCCAGTACTTC. This translates into CASSEFEEETQYF.

The table lists this clonotype with a few counts. The chain employs TRBV4-1 and TRBJ1-2; 8 nucleotides align to TRBD1. Germline loops: CDR1 MGHRA, CDR2 YSYEKL. This CDR3 has 15 amino acids. V was pared by 5 bases and J by 6 bases, with 11 bases of the junction left unmatched. In DNA, the CDR3 is TGCGCCAGCAGCTTCAGGCCCCTACAGGGGGATGGCTACACCTTC. It codes for CASSFRPLQGDGYTF.

The chain links TRBV27 to TRBJ2-7; D may be TRBD1 or TRBD2 (6 bases each). V was pared by 2 bases and J by 4 bases, with 15 bases between. The CDR3 loop spans 15 amino acids. CDR1 and CDR2 (germline): MNHEY, SMNVEV (reference sequence). Written as DNA, the CDR3 is TGTGCCAGCAGTTTAGGAGGGGGTCCTATGTACGAGCAGTACTTC. Protein: CASSLGGGPMYEQYF.